This TCR beta chain was documented in a study of T-cell memory formation after mild COVID-19. This clonotype was seen a handful of times. The antigen remains undetermined. The CDR3 runs 16 residues. J was trimmed by 1 base and V by 0 bases; bases with no gene match: 1. Study-wide points: Second-wave clones reaching peak frequency on day 37 lacked confirmed SARS-CoV-2 specificity.

TCRdb reanalysed the 5' RACE reads using MiXCR and keeps one entry per CDR3 protein. The sample contains under 150,000 distinct CDR3 sequences, 20% to 25% of which appear only once. The V gene is TRBV12-3 or TRBV12-4, the J gene TRBJ2-3, with TRBD2 identical over 10 bases. The sequenced sample was PBMCs or a T cell subset sorted from them (not recorded which). This clonotype was obtained from a man between 18 and 35 years old who had mild COVID-19 (a few samples of this study predate the infection). Cell type and time point are not known. The CDR3 DNA reads TGTGCCAGCAGTTTAGCCGGACTAGCGGGCACAGATACGCAGTATTTT. Translating it yields CASSLAGLAGTDTQYF.